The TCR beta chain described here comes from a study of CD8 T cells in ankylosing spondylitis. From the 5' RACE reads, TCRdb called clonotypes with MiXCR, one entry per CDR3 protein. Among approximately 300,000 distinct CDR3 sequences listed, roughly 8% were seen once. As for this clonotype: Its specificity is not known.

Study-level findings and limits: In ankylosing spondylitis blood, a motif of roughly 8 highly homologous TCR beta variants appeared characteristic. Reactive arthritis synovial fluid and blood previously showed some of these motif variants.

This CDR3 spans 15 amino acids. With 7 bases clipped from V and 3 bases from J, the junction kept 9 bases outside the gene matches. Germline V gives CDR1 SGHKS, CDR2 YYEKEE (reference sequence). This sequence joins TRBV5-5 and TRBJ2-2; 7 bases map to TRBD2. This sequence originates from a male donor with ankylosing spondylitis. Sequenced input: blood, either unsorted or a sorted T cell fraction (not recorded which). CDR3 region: CASCCSAGDTGELFF. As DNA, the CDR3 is TGTGCCAGCTGCTGCTCCGCGGGGGACACCGGGGAGCTGTTTTTT.